This T cell receptor beta chain was documented in a study of identical twins. Healthy Caucasians, and only they, were the donors. Template switching added a universal primer site; cDNA carried unique molecular identifiers. A single record per CDR3 protein comes from TCRdb applying MiXCR to the 5' RACE reads. The repertoire includes roughly 1,500,000 distinct CDR3 sequences, more than 30% of them detected once, and 0.25% to 0.3% sits in the top ten. V lost 5 bases, J lost 10 bases, and 21 bases lay in between. Germline CDR1 is MDHEN and CDR2 is SYDVKM. CDR3 length: 15 residues. This TCR derives from a newborn girl in good health. V usage is TRBV28 and J usage is TRBJ2-1, with D possibly being TRBD2 (6 bases). The source material was cord blood. CDR3 sequence: CASSRTNWISDEQFF. The CDR3 DNA sequence: TGTGCCAGCAGTAGGACTAATTGGATTTCAGACGAGCAGTTCTTC.